This T cell receptor beta chain was profiled in a study of cytomegalovirus exposure and HLA in healthy donors. Study-wide results and limits: One later analysis, an examination of the 120 or so validation repertoires, found that first-cohort TCR clusters tended to co-occur in them. It was 150 to 200 TCR beta chains that were listed as cytomegalovirus-associated.

Here immunoSEQ multiplex PCR was the method, and the copy in TCRdb shows in-frame clones only, minus some. Of more than 120,000 clones listed, 87% were seen once; the top ten hold 4.5%. A remark on this clone: Antigen unknown.

This CDR3 is 16 amino acids long. Germline CDR1 reads SGHRS; CDR2 reads YFSETQ. The V end lost 4 bases, the J end lost 0 bases, and 13 bases lay between the germline ends. The specimen sequenced was PBMCs. This clonotype originated in a young man in good health and CMV-seropositive. The rearrangement joins TRBV5-1 to TRBJ2-2; the D gene is possibly TRBD1 (6 bases). The DNA for the CDR3 is TGCGCCAGCAGCCTGACAGGAATCGCGAACACCGGGGAGCTGTTTTTT. This encodes CASSLTGIANTGELFF.